This T cell receptor (beta chain) was recovered during a study of cytomegalovirus exposure and HLA in healthy donors. Use of 60 Vbeta and 13 Jbeta primers characterized the PCR. Some clones are missing from TCRdb's copy, which holds only in-frame ones; the method was immunoSEQ multiplex PCR. The sample has 55,000 to 80,000 clones, approximately 80% seen once; the top ten hold under 3%. Findings and caveats of the study: In a later analysis, across HLA loci, associated TCR counts were highest for DRB1, lowest for HLA-C. At a 0.05 false discovery rate, a later analysis found some 18,000 TCR beta sequences to be associated with HLA alleles. Being productive about 90% or about 30% of the time was typical of most TCR beta V segments in an earlier analysis.

V shed 2 bases, J shed 0 bases, and the junction held 6 bases outside the gene matches. The V gene's germline CDR1 is MGHRA and CDR2 YSYEKL. The CDR3 has 19 residues. Note on this clone: Its target is unknown.

The source is a woman aged 30 to 39 in good health and CMV-seronegative. The rearrangement links TRBV4-1 to TRBJ2-2; 13 bases agree with TRBD2. Sequenced sample: PBMCs. The CDR3 loop is CASSQWTSGGKTNTGELFF. Here the CDR3 DNA reads TGCGCCAGCAGCCAATGGACTAGCGGGGGTAAGACGAACACCGGGGAGCTGTTTTTT.